This TCR beta chain emerged from a study of CD8+CD57+ T cells in acquired aplastic anemia. With respect to this clonotype: Its antigen is currently unknown.

Findings and limits, study-wide: Both patients and controls carried the same twenty-nine CD8+ CDR3 sequences.

It was patients with CD8+CD57+ cell expansion by flow cytometry who were chosen for sequencing. Severe acquired aplastic anemia affected all patients. CDR3 and TCR beta VDJ profiling relied on genomic DNA as the template. TCRdb reprocessed the reads via MiXCR and lists one record per CDR3 protein. The table includes 150,000 to 200,000 distinct CDR3 sequences, 48% detected once. The clonotype was recovered from a human donor with aplastic anemia. The sample taken for sequencing was sorted CD4+, CD8+, or CD8+CD57+ T cells (not recorded which) from PBMCs.

CDR3: CASSLRGPNTGELFF. The CDR3 region has the DNA TGTGCCAGCAGCTTGCGGGGCCCGAACACCGGGGAGCTGTTTTTT. The chain uses TRBV5-4 and TRBJ2-2; possibly TRBD1 or TRBD2 for D (5 bases each). V was pared by 1 base and J by 0 bases, with 7 bases between. Germline-derived CDR1 and CDR2 are SGHNT and YYREEE (reference sequence). CDR3 length equals 15 residues.